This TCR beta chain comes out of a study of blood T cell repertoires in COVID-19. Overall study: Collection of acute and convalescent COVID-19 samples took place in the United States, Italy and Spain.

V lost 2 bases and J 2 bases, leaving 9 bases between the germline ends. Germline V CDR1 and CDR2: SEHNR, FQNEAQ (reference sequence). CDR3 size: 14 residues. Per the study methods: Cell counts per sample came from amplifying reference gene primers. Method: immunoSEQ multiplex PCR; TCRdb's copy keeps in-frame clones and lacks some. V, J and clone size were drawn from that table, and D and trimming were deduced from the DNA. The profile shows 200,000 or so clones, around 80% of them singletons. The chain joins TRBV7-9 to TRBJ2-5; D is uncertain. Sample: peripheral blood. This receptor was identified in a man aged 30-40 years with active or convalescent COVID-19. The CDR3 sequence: CASSLLHKQETQYF. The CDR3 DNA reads TGTGCCAGCAGCTTATTACACAAGCAAGAGACCCAGTACTTC.